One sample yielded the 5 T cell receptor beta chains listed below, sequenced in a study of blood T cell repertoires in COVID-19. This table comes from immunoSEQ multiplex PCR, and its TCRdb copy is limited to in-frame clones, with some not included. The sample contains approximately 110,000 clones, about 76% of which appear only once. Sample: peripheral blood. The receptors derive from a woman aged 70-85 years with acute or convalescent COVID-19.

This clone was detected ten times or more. CDR3 sequence reads: CASSLRQGSIGNTIYF. The CDR3 bases are TGTGCCAGCAGCCTCAGACAGGGGAGTATTGGGAACACCATATATTTT. The rearrangement links TRBV9 to TRBJ1-3, with TRBD1 matching over 8 bases. The CDR3 length is 16 residues. The J segment lost 7 bases and the V segment lost 4 bases, leaving 13 bases of the junction unmatched. Germline V CDR1 and CDR2: SGDLS, YYNGEE.

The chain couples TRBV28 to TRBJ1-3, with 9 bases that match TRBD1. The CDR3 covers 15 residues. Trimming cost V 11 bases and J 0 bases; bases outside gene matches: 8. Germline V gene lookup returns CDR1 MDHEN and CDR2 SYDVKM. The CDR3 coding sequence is TGTGCCTCTTGGAGGACAGGGGCCTCTGGAAACACCATATATTTT. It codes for CASWRTGASGNTIYF.

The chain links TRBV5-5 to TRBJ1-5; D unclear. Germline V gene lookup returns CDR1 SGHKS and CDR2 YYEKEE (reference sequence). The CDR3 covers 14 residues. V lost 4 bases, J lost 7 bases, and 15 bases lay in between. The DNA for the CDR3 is TGTGCCAGCAGCCAAAACACACCGGGACAGCCCCAGCATTTT. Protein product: CASSQNTPGQPQHF.

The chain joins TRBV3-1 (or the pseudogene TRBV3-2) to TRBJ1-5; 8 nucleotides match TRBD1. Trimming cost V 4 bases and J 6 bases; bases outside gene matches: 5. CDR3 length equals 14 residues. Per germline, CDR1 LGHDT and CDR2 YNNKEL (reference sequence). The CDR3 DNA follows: TGTGCCAGCAGCCCGGACAGGGAGGGTCAGCCCCAGCATTTT. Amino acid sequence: CASSPDREGQPQHF.

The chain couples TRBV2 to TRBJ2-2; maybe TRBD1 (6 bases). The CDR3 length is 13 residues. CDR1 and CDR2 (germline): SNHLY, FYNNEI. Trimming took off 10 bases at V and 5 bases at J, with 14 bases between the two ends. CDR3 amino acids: CATSIGGTGELFF. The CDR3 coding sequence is TGTGCCACCTCGATAGGGGGAACCGGGGAGCTGTTTTTT.